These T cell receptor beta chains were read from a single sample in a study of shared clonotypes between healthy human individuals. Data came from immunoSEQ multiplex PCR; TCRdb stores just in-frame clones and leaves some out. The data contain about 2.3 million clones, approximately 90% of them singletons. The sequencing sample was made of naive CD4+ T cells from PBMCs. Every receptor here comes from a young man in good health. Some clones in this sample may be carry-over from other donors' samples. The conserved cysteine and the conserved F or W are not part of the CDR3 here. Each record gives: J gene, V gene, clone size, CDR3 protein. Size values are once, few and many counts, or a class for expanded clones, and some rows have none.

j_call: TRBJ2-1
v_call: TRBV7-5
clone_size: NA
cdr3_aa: VRSLRGLFNEQF

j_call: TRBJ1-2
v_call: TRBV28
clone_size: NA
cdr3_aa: ASSLGQKIYGYT

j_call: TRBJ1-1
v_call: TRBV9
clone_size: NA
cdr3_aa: ASSVQGNTEAF

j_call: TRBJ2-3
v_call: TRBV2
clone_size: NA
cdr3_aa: ASSLLAGPTDTQY

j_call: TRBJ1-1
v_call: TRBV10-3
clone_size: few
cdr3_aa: AITNGREAF

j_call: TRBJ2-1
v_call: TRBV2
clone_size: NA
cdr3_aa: ASSAGTSGRATKF

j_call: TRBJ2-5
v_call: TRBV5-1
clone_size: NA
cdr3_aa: ASSLAMGRMQETQY

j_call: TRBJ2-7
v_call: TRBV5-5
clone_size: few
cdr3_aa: ASSFGPASSYEQY

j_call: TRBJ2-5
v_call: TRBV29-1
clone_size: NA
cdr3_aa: SGTVQETQY

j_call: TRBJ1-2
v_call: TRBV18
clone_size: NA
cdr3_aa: ASSDPTGEYGYT

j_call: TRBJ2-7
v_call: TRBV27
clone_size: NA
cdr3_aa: ASSLDRVSYEQY

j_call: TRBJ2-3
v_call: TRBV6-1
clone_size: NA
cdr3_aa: ASRKAGIDTQY

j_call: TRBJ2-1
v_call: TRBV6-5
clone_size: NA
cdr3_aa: ASSYLAGEDEQF

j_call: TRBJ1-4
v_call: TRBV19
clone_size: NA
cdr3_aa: ASSMGDFLSTNEKLF

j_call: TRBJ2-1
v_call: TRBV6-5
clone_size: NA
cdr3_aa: ASSRDFDNEQF

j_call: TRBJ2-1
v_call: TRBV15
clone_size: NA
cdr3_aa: ATSRDSLAGAWQF